The 9 T cell receptor beta chains in this list originate from one sample, sequenced in a study of immune heterogeneity within non-small cell lung tumors (dated by TCRdb to 2016 to 2019). Genomic DNA was extracted from bulk tumor tissue and used as the TCR template, and roughly 560 ng gDNA was amplified per sample. During surgery, multiple biopsies were taken from each primary tumor, with sampling sites spaced as far apart as possible within the tumor mass. Patients in the study cohort, which was described as untreated, were newly diagnosed NSCLC cases going through curative surgery. Reads for this sample came from a HiSeq X Ten. The TCR beta CDR3 region was amplified with a multiplex PCR system whose first round ran for about 9 cycles using 32 V-gene forward primers and 13 J-gene reverse primers. TCRdb handled the public reads itself, with Q25 trimming in fastp and clone calling in MiXCR, and kept productive beta chains. Rows are unified per CDR3 protein, each entry keeping the most common DNA and genes. This sample gives 9,000 to 13,000 distinct CDR3 sequences in total; around 29% of them show up just once. The biggest ten clones account for 13% of the sample.

The sample consisted of lung tumor tissue. These receptors were collected from a man aged 50-59 years with non-small cell lung cancer.

This clonotype was counted between two and nine times. CDR3 nucleotides: TGTGCCAGCAGTGAGGTGGCAGGGGAGACCCAGTACTTC. Protein sequence: CASSEVAGETQYF. The chain is built from TRBV2 and TRBJ2-5; tentative D call: TRBD1 (5 bases). The CDR3 consists of 13 residues. V was shortened by 3 bases and J by 5 bases, with 10 bases between the two germline ends. Germline V lookup: CDR1 SNHLY, CDR2 FYNNEI.

Relative to its sample, this clonotype is medium-sized. The V call is TRBV20-1, the J call TRBJ1-6; D is perhaps TRBD1 (5 bases). Trimming removed 3 bases from V and 2 bases from J, with 5 bases in between. In germline, CDR1 is DFQATT, CDR2 SNEGSKA (reference sequence). CDR3 length: 13 amino acids. CDR3 sequence (DNA): TGCAGTGCTAGGGACACCTATAATTCACCCCTCCACTTT. Translated: CSARDTYNSPLHF.

Turning to this clonotype: This may come from a read error, since a much larger clone is one base off. The chain combines TRBV28 with TRBJ1-2; tentatively, D is TRBD1 (5 bases). Trimming pared 1 base from V and 9 bases from J, leaving 12 bases between. The CDR3 consists of 13 residues. Germline-derived CDR1 and CDR2 are MDHEN and SYDVKM. The CDR3 DNA sequence: TGTGCCAGCAGTTTATCAGGGATAAGTAGCTACACCTTC. Translated, it gives CASSLSGISSYTF.

This sequence joins TRBV20-1 and TRBJ2-1; 9 nucleotides match TRBD2. The CDR3 has 17 amino acids. The germline CDR1 and CDR2 sequences are DFQATT and SNEGSKA (reference sequence). After removal of 0 bases from V and 8 bases from J, the junction contained 14 bases not matched to a gene. CDR3 bases: TGCAGTGCTAGAGACCCCACCGGGCGGGGGGGCCTCGATGAGCAGTTCTTC. It encodes CSARDPTGRGGLDEQFF.

The V gene is TRBV7-9, the J gene TRBJ2-1; TRBD2 matches 15 bases. With 4 bases clipped from V and 8 bases from J, the junction kept 3 bases outside the gene matches. The germline CDR1 and CDR2 sequences are SEHNR and FQNEAQ (reference sequence). The CDR3 length is 15 residues. The CDR3 loop reads CASSSRTSGRDEQFF. The CDR3 DNA reads as TGTGCCAGCAGCTCCCGGACTAGCGGGAGGGATGAGCAGTTCTTC.

A remark on this clonotype: This may arise from a read error, as a much more abundant clone is one base away. The V call is TRBV28, the J call TRBJ1-5; tentatively, D is TRBD1 (6 bases). The CDR3 extends over 13 amino acids. From germline, CDR1 is MDHEN and CDR2 SYDVKM. The CDR3 is CASRRDTHHPQHF. The CDR3 bases are TGTGCCAGCAGGCGGGACACCCATCATCCCCAGCATTTT.

This clonotype is medium-sized by share. The V gene is TRBV2, the J gene TRBJ2-4, with D tentatively TRBD1 (6 bases). Trimming removed 10 bases at V and 1 base at J, with 26 bases between. The CDR3 runs to 18 residues. Germline CDR1 is SNHLY and CDR2 is FYNNEI. CDR3 sequence reads: CAIRGHKLKERAKNIQYF. CDR3 nucleotide sequence: TGTGCCATCAGGGGACATAAGCTAAAAGAACGTGCCAAAAACATTCAGTACTTC.

This clonotype is medium-sized (0.01 to 0.1%) within its sample. The gene calls are TRBV28 and TRBJ1-3, with D maybe TRBD1 (6 bases). Germline CDR1 is MDHEN and CDR2 is SYDVKM. V lost 5 bases, J lost 1 base, and 21 bases lay in between. CDR3 size: 18 residues. The CDR3 protein is CASSRFGGRGESGNTIYF. DNA of the CDR3: TGTGCCAGCAGTCGATTTGGGGGCCGTGGGGAGTCTGGAAACACCATATATTTT.

The chain links TRBV9 to TRBJ2-1, with 7 bases lining up with TRBD1. J lost 6 bases, V lost 4 bases, and 10 bases had no gene match. This CDR3 is 15 amino acids long. Germline CDR1 reads SGDLS; CDR2 reads YYNGEE. CDR3 DNA: TGTGCCAGCAGCACTCGGACAGGAAGAGGCAATGAGCAGTTCTTC. Translation: CASSTRTGRGNEQFF.